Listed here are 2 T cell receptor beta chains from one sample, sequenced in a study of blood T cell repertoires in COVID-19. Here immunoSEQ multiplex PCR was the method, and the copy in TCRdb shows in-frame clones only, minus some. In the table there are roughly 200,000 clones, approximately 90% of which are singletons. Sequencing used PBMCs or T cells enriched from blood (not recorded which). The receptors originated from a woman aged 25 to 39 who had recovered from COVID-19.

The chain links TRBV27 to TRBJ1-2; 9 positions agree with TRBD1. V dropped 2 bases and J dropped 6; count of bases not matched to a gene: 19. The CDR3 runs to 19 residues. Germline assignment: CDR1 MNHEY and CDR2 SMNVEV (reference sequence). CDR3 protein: CASSLRTDPGQGISDGYTF. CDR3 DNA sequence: TGTGCCAGCAGTTTAAGGACTGACCCCGGACAGGGGATATCGGATGGCTACACCTTC.

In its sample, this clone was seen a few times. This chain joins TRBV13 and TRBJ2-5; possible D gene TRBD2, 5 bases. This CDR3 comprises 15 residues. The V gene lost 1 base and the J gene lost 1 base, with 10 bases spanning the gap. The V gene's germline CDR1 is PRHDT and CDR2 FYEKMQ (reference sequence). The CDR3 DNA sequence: TGTGCCAGCAGCTTAGTCGGACTGAGCCAAGAGACCCAGTACTTC. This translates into CASSLVGLSQETQYF.